This is a list of T cell receptor beta chains from one sample in a study of response to subunit inactivated influenza vaccine. MiXCR, applied by TCRdb to the RT-PCR reads, yields one record per CDR3 protein. The table lists about 540,000 distinct CDR3 sequences, 14% of them singletons. This specimen consisted of PBMCs from blood, obtained roughly 12 days after vaccination. The origin of the receptors is a man over 45 who received an inactivated influenza vaccine. The conserved cysteine and the conserved F or W are not part of the CDR3 here.

v_call cdr3_aa
TRBV29-1 SVRSGGWAGELF
TRBV7-9 ASSLDGGGYYEQY
TRBV18 ASSPPGGPSYNEQF
TRBV24-1 ATSEGYEQY
TRBV4-1 ASSQAAGRNTGELF
TRBV28 ASSPRTGPPRSYT
TRBV7-2 ASSLASGGYEQY
TRBV4-2 ASSQSTSGTGVDTQY
TRBV7-8 ASSFTLAAGELF
TRBV30 ASSNGNIQY
TRBV20-1 RPFGRTNYGYT